This entry describes one TCR beta chain. Its specificity is not known. The data originate from a study of T cell responses to AZD1222 COVID-19 vaccine. Study results and limitations: CD4 TCRs associated with vaccination spanned spike, dominating at 160-218 and 743-854. Baseline seropositivity occurred in only a handful of AZD1222 recipients. Spike-specific TCR breadth and depth grew following two AZD1222 doses.

The table came from immunoSEQ multiplex PCR; TCRdb's copy has only in-frame clones and leaves some out. The sample carries tens of thousands of clones, around 80% recorded once. Germline V gene lookup returns CDR1 SGHNT and CDR2 YYREEE (reference sequence). CDR3 size: 14 residues. Trimming removed 0 bases from V and 7 bases from J, with 11 bases in between. The origin of this receptor is an adult in good health. Sequencing was performed on peripheral blood, taken on day 0 of AZD1222 vaccination. The genes are TRBV5-4 and TRBJ2-1; D is possibly TRBD2 (6 bases). The CDR3 DNA reads as TGTGCCAGCAGCTTGGAGGCAGGGAGGAATGAGCAGTTCTTC. It codes for CASSLEAGRNEQFF.